This passage covers 13 T cell receptor beta chains from one sample sequenced in a study of blood T cells in healthy people across ages. Primers used in a second PCR of roughly 7 to 12 cycles were a sample-barcoded 5' primer and a J-beta primer mix. MiXCR, applied by TCRdb to the 5' RACE reads, yields one record per CDR3 protein. The sample consists of hundreds of thousands of distinct CDR3 sequences, about 52% of them appearing once. Specimen: blood. The source of these receptors is a woman aged 60-75 years in good health.

V usage is TRBV7-2 and J usage is TRBJ2-7; D perhaps matches TRBD2 (6 bases). Per the germline V gene, CDR1 is SGHTA and CDR2 is FQGNSA. The germline V and J ends were trimmed by 4 bases and 0 bases, with 13 bases remaining between them. This CDR3 contains 15 residues. Written as DNA, the CDR3 is TGTGCCAGCAGCTCCTCTTTCGGGAGCTCCTACGAGCAGTACTTC. Residues: CASSSSFGSSYEQYF.

This clonotype was seen a few times. DNA for the CDR3: TGCAGTGCCCAAGGGGGCGGGGGCTCCTACAATGAGCAGTTCTTC. Translation: CSAQGGGGSYNEQFF. The V and J genes are TRBV20-1 and TRBJ2-1; D may correspond to TRBD1 or TRBD2 (7 bases each). The CDR3 is 15 residues long. Germline V gene data show CDR1 as DFQATT and CDR2 as SNEGSKA (reference sequence). Trimming removed 6 bases at V and 0 bases at J, with 15 bases between.

The chain joins TRBV10-3 to TRBJ2-7; D might be TRBD1 or TRBD2, each matching 5 bases. The CDR3 spans 14 residues. V was shortened by 4 bases and J by 3 bases, with 13 bases between the two germline ends. Germline loops: CDR1 ENHRY, CDR2 SYGVKD. Written as DNA, the CDR3 is TGTGCCATCAGTGTTGGGGGAGAAATCTACGAGCAGTACTTC. This sequence encodes CAISVGGEIYEQYF.

The genes are TRBV2 and TRBJ1-2; no definite D call. The CDR3 covers 12 residues. The germline V gene encodes CDR1 SNHLY and CDR2 FYNNEI. V lost 4 bases to trimming and J lost 6 bases, with 9 bases between them. CDR3: CASSVGQHGYTF. DNA of the CDR3: TGTGCCAGCAGTGTAGGGCAGCATGGCTACACCTTC. The whole variable domain, remainder taken from reference TRBV2 and TRBJ1-2, is EPEVTQTPSHQVTQMGQEVILRCVPISNHLYFYWYRQILGQKVEFLVSFYNNEISEKSEIFDDQFSVERPDGSNFTLKIRSTKLEDSAMYFCASSVGQHGYTFGSGTRLTVV.

The CDR3 DNA sequence: TGTGCCAGCGGAAACGGGGGCGGAGGATACGAGCAGTACTTC. Translation gives CASGNGGGGYEQYF. The chain recombines TRBV6-2 or TRBV6-3 with TRBJ2-7; D could derive from TRBD1 or TRBD2 (6 bases each). The V and J ends lost 8 bases and 4 bases respectively, with 18 bases between them. The germline gives CDR1 MNHEY, CDR2 SVGEGT. The CDR3 contains 14 residues.

This chain uses TRBV20-1 with TRBJ2-1; D is possibly TRBD1 or TRBD2 (6 bases each). Trimming cost V 4 bases and J 8 bases, with 24 bases left between them. The CDR3 is made up of 16 amino acids. Looked up from germline, CDR1 is DFQATT and CDR2 is SNEGSKA (reference sequence). CDR3 bases: TGCAGTGCTACACTGGTATTTAATCACGGGGGCGATGAGCAGTTCTTC. This sequence encodes CSATLVFNHGGDEQFF.

This sequence joins TRBV4-2 and TRBJ1-2; 7 positions agree with TRBD1. CDR3 length: 15 residues. Germline loops: CDR1 LGHNA, CDR2 YNFKEQ. V dropped 2 bases and J dropped 5; count of bases not matched to a gene: 8. CDR3 residues: CASSQSPGTAYGYTF. In DNA, the CDR3 is TGTGCCAGCAGCCAATCACCTGGGACAGCTTATGGCTACACCTTC.

V gene TRBV7-2 combines with J gene TRBJ2-7; D is perhaps TRBD2 (6 bases). The CDR3 spans 16 residues. Germline V gene data show CDR1 as SGHTA and CDR2 as FQGNSA. Trimming cost V 1 base and J 2 bases, with 15 bases left between them. The CDR3 region has the DNA TGTGCCAGCAGCTTAGGACTAGGGGTGGGCACCTACGAGCAGTACTTC. This translates into CASSLGLGVGTYEQYF.

This clonotype appeared a few times. The chain joins TRBV6-5 to TRBJ1-4; no reliable D call. Trimming pared 6 bases from V and 1 base from J, leaving 9 bases between. Germline V gives CDR1 MNHEY, CDR2 SVGAGI. The CDR3 is made up of 14 amino acids. CDR3 sequence: CASSRGLTNEKLFF. Here the CDR3 DNA reads TGTGCCAGCAGCCGAGGGTTAACTAATGAAAAACTGTTTTTT.

Ten or more counts support this clonotype. V usage is TRBV6-6 and J usage is TRBJ2-5, with D hard to call. Germline-derived CDR1 and CDR2 are MNHNY and SVGAGI (reference sequence). V was trimmed by 6 bases and J by 1 base, leaving 9 bases between them. This CDR3 is built from 13 residues. This CDR3 is CASSRWGQETQYF. The CDR3 region has the DNA TGTGCCAGCAGCCGGTGGGGCCAAGAGACCCAGTACTTC.

The chain carries TRBV5-1 and TRBJ1-4, with 9 bases that match TRBD1. Per the germline V gene, CDR1 is SGHRS and CDR2 is YFSETQ. V gave up 3 bases and J gave up 8 bases; unmatched junction bases: 5. There are 14 residues in the CDR3. CDR3 nucleotides: TGCGCCAGCAGCTCCGGGACAGGGTACGAAAAACTGTTTTTT. Its translation: CASSSGTGYEKLFF.

J is TRBJ2-7 and V is TRBV29-1; TRBD2 agrees at 7 bases. Gene TRBJ2-5 matches the end of the DNA better, so the J call may be wrong. The CDR3 spans 15 residues. Germline V gene lookup returns CDR1 SQVTM and CDR2 ANQGSEA. The CDR3 DNA sequence: TGCAGCGTTCGAACCGGGACTATCAGACGGGGGACCCAGTACTTC. Its protein product is CSVRTGTIRRGTQYF.

The rearrangement uses TRBV3-1 and TRBJ2-5; TRBD2 agrees at 8 bases. The CDR3 is 12 amino acids. Trimming cost V 11 bases and J 4 bases; bases outside gene matches: 6. Germline CDR1 LGHDT, CDR2 YNNKEL (reference sequence). CDR3 protein: CASRLAGETQYF. CDR3 DNA sequence: TGTGCCTCCCGGCTAGCGGGAGAGACCCAGTACTTC.